These 4 T cell receptor beta chains share one sample of origin, sequenced in a study of early T cells in non-severe SARS-CoV-2 infection. TCRdb re-derived calls from the 5' RACE reads in MiXCR, one entry per CDR3 protein. The sample yields roughly 60,000 distinct CDR3 sequences, 10% to 15% seen once. Sample: whole blood. These receptors were obtained from an adult who was a healthcare worker with PCR-confirmed SARS-CoV-2 infection or an uninfected control (not recorded which).

This chain connects TRBV18 to TRBJ1-2; the D is unclear. Germline CDR1 is KGHSH and CDR2 is LQKENI. The V gene lost 2 bases and the J gene lost 3 bases, with 7 bases spanning the gap. The CDR3 has 13 residues. The CDR3 coding sequence is TGTGCCAGCTCACCAAGTGAAGACTATGGCTACACCTTC. It translates to CASSPSEDYGYTF.

This clonotype appeared a few times. This chain links TRBV4-1 with TRBJ2-3; tentative D call: TRBD2 (7 bases). V lost 3 bases and J 1 base, leaving 17 bases between the germline ends. The CDR3 totals 17 residues. Germline CDR1 MGHRA, CDR2 YSYEKL. This CDR3 reads CASSHPGRGGRTDTQYF. The CDR3 nucleotides read TGCGCCAGCAGCCATCCTGGGAGGGGGGGCCGCACAGATACGCAGTATTTT.

This clonotype was observed a handful of times. The chain combines TRBV24-1 with TRBJ2-1, with 9 bases aligning to TRBD1. This CDR3 region has 15 residues. CDR1 and CDR2 (germline): KGHDR, SFDVKD. With 4 bases clipped from V and 6 bases from J, the junction kept 6 bases outside the gene matches. CDR3 protein: CATSDTGTGSNEQFF. The CDR3 nucleotides are TGTGCCACCAGTGACACCGGGACAGGGAGCAATGAGCAGTTCTTC.

The J gene is TRBJ2-5, the V gene TRBV7-9; D unresolved. Germline values: CDR1 SEHNR, CDR2 FQNEAQ (reference sequence). The CDR3 totals 13 residues. V lost 2 bases and J 8 bases, leaving 12 bases between the germline ends. CDR3 in amino acids: CASSLLAVDTQYF. The CDR3 coding sequence is TGTGCCAGCAGCTTATTAGCTGTAGATACCCAGTACTTC.